Described below is a single TCR beta chain sequence and its context. What it binds is unknown. The data belong to a study of cytomegalovirus exposure and HLA in healthy donors. Across the study: Researchers previously reported finding 90 million to 130 million unique TCR beta sequences from 150 million to 200 million T cells.

Though probably carrying unrecorded immune exposures, donors were nominally healthy at sampling. Overall study results and limits: According to reports, the classifier identified cytomegalovirus status with high specificity and sensitivity. Data from an earlier analysis indicated that most TCR beta V segments were productive either about 87% or about 30% of the time.

A multiplex PCR was run with 60 Vbeta primers and 13 Jbeta primers. The method was immunoSEQ multiplex PCR; TCRdb's version includes in-frame clones alone and lacks a portion of them. Of some 110,000 clones listed, 50% to 70% are singletons. The CDR3 sequence is 16 residues long. This sequence was found in a middle-aged woman in good health and CMV-seropositive. This chain connects TRBV21-1 to TRBJ1-5; the table gives TRBD1 as D, unverified against the DNA. TRBV21-1 is a pseudogene. Sequencing was carried out using PBMCs. CDR3 amino acids: CASTDRELLGNQPQHF. CDR3 DNA sequence: TGTGCCAGCACGGACAGGGAACTCTTAGGAAATCAGCCCCAGCATTTT.